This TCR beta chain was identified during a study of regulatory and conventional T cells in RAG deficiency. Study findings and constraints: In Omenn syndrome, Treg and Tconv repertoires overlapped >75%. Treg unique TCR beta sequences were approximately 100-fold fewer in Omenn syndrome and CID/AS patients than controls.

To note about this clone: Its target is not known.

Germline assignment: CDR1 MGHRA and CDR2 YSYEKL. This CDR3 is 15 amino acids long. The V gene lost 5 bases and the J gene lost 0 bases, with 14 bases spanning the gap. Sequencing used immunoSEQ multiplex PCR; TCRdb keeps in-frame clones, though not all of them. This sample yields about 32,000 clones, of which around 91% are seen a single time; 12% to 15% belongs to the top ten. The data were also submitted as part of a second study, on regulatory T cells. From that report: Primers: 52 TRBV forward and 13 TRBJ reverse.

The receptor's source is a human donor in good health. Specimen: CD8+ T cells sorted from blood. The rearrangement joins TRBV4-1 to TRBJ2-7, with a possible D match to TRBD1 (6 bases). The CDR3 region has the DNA TGCGCCAGCAGCTATAACATACAGGGCTCCTACGAGCAGTACTTC. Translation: CASSYNIQGSYEQYF.